This TCR beta chain is from a study of T cell responses to AZD1222 COVID-19 vaccine. Points from the study as a whole: There were mostly white British donors and more females than males, and clonal diversity was possibly underestimated. At baseline, just six or seven AZD1222 recipients tested seropositive. At 160-218 and 743-854, vaccine-associated CD4 TCRs were dominant, and they spanned spike.

The V gene's germline CDR1 is SQVTM and CDR2 ANQGSEA. V lost 7 bases and J lost 6; bases outside the gene matches: 12. This CDR3 has 14 residues. Assay: immunoSEQ multiplex PCR; the TCRdb copy retains only in-frame clones and omits some. The table records approximately 150,000 clones, 88% of them present only once. On this clone itself: What it recognizes is unknown.

The origin of this receptor is an adult in good health. Sequencing was performed on peripheral blood, taken on day 0 of AZD1222 vaccination. J is TRBJ2-7 and V is TRBV29-1; TRBD1 agrees at 10 bases. This CDR3 reads CSAPGGTGDVEQYF. The CDR3 DNA reads TGCAGCGCCCCTGGAGGGACAGGGGATGTCGAGCAGTACTTC.